This record concerns one T cell receptor beta chain sequence. The study drew participants aged roughly 18 to 89 years from 24 US areas. Cohort assignment relied on participant-reported clinical history. These data come from a study of blood T cell repertoires in COVID-19. Study overall: The analysed material was cDNA or gDNA that came from T cells, B-cell-depleted T cells, or PBMCs.

The V gene end was trimmed by 5 bases and the J gene end by 5 bases; junction bases not matched to a gene: 11. The CDR3 totals 15 residues. CDR1 and CDR2 from the germline V gene are SGHDT and YYEEEE. Clones were read by immunoSEQ multiplex PCR, and TCRdb kept only the in-frame ones, dropping some. The sample yields about 240,000 clones, more than 75% seen once. The sequenced sample consisted of PBMCs or T cells enriched from blood (not recorded which). The chain couples TRBV5-6 to TRBJ2-7; 9 nucleotides match TRBD1. The clonotype comes from a woman aged 40 to 49 with acute COVID-19. The CDR3 DNA reads as TGTGCCAGCAGACGTACAGGGGGCAGGGCGGACGAGCAGTACTTC. The encoded protein is CASRRTGGRADEQYF.